This T cell receptor beta chain was identified in a study of T cells in Graves' hyperthyroidism and ophthalmopathy. Study-level results: Ophthalmopathy and stable hyperthyroidism were told apart by a 13 V-J model.

In regard to this clonotype: Its antigen is as yet unknown.

Thyroid ultrasound, orbital computed tomography, clinical symptoms, and serum thyroxine and TRAb underpinned diagnoses. Trimming took 4 bases from V and 4 from J, leaving 11 bases between them. This CDR3 comprises 13 residues. Germline CDR1 and CDR2: SGHRS and YFSETQ. Amplification yielded TCR beta CDR3 regions, with RNA transcripts as the source. RT-PCR in the first round (using the HTBI primer set) targeted the TCR CDR3. TCRdb ran MiXCR on the multiplex PCR reads and lists one entry per CDR3 protein. This sample yields 500,000 to 600,000 distinct CDR3 sequences, of which 46% are seen a single time; 35% to 50% belongs to the top ten.

Sequenced material: peripheral blood or thyroid tissue (not recorded which). The V call is TRBV5-1, the J call TRBJ1-1; possibly TRBD1 for D (5 bases). The clonotype originates from an adult woman with Graves' disease, either hyperthyroidism or ophthalmopathy (not recorded which). CDR3: CASSTAGLTEAFF. Written as DNA, the CDR3 is TGCGCCAGCAGCACGGCGGGGCTCACTGAAGCTTTCTTT. Full variable domain (missing parts from reference TRBV5-1 and TRBJ1-1): KAGVTQTPRYLIKTRGQQVTLSCSPISGHRSVSWYQQTPGQGLQFLFEYFSETQRNKGNFPGRFSGRQFSNSRSEMNVSTLELGDSALYLCASSTAGLTEAFFGQGTRLTVV.